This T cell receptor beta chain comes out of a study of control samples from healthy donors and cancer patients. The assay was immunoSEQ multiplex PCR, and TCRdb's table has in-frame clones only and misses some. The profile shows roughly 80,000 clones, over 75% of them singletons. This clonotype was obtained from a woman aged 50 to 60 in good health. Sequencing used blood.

The CDR3 DNA follows: TGCGCCAGCACCCCTACCGGGACAGGGGGCGCTTTTTCGGACTATGGCTACACCTTC. Translated, it gives CASTPTGTGGAFSDYGYTF. The chain couples TRBV5-1 to TRBJ1-2; 12 bases map to TRBD1. Looked up from germline, CDR1 is SGHRS and CDR2 is YFSETQ. The trim removed 6 bases at V and 3 bases at J, leaving 18 bases unmatched. The CDR3 has 19 amino acids.